One and the same sample provided the 3 T cell receptor beta chains below, sequenced in a study of spatial heterogeneity in lung cancer. The study, taken as a whole, reports: The number of expanded tumor alpha and beta chains correlated with mutation number.

Their target antigens are unknown. TCRdb itself ran the 5' RACE reads through MiXCR, one entry per CDR3 protein. The sample holds around 7,500 distinct CDR3 sequences, around 12% seen once. Indicated time point: sample taken at primary tumor resection. Sequenced here: lung tumor tissue, sampled at surgery. These receptors were taken from a male donor with early-stage non-small cell lung cancer.

This clonotype occurred many times. This beta chain represents an off-target read in a library built for alpha chains; its size is of limited meaning. This chain links TRBV2 with TRBJ1-1, with TRBD1 matching over 7 bases. The length of the CDR3 is 13 residues. Per the germline V gene, CDR1 is SNHLY and CDR2 is FYNNEI. The V segment lost 6 bases and the J segment 3 bases; nucleotides outside the gene matches: 4. DNA of the CDR3: TGTGCCAGCAGAGCCGACAGGGACACTGAAGCTTTCTTT. Translation: CASRADRDTEAFF.

At least ten counts were recorded for this clonotype. This beta chain represents an off-target read in a library built for alpha chains; its size is of limited meaning. V gene TRBV20-1 combines with J gene TRBJ1-2, with TRBD1 identical over 10 bases. The V and J ends lost 1 base and 5 bases, in that order; junction bases with no gene match: 13. CDR1 DFQATT and CDR2 SNEGSKA come from the germline V gene (reference sequence). The CDR3 loop spans 17 amino acids. CDR3 sequence: CSARGNIPGQGFYGYTF. The CDR3 DNA reads TGCAGTGCTAGAGGCAACATCCCGGGACAGGGGTTTTATGGCTACACCTTC.

This clonotype has at least ten counts. As an off-target read in a library built for alpha chains, this beta chain has a frequency of little significance. This rearrangement joins TRBV10-2 to TRBJ2-1, with 7 bases lining up with TRBD1. With V trimmed by 10 bases and J by 3 bases, 9 bases remained unmatched. From germline, CDR1 is WSHSY and CDR2 SAAADI. The CDR3 totals 14 residues. The CDR3 nucleotides read TGCGCCACCAGGACAGGAGATAACTACAATGAGCAGTTCTTC. Its translation is CATRTGDNYNEQFF.